A selection of T cell receptor beta chains follows, all from one sample in a study of identical twins. One entry per CDR3 protein, called by TCRdb with MiXCR from the 5' RACE reads. The sample lists 500,000 to 650,000 distinct CDR3 sequences; 7.1% were seen once. The same data also contributed to another study, on yellow fever vaccine responses in identical twins.

The sequencing sample was made of PBMCs. These receptor sequences come from a woman younger than 35 in good health. Each CDR3 is given with its conserved first and last residue. A D gene is named only where the DNA matches it firmly. Clone size is not always given. Where it is, it says once, few, many or a class for expanded clones.

V gene: TRBV29-1; clone size: few; D gene: -; J gene: TRBJ2-7; CDR3 DNA: TGCAGCGTTTGTCGGGCAGATTACGAGCAGTACTTC; CDR3 protein: CSVCRADYEQYF
V gene: TRBV7-3; clone size: -; D gene: TRBD2; J gene: TRBJ2-1; CDR3 DNA: TGTGCCAGCAGCCCCTCGTTGGGGGCGGGAGGCGACTACAATGAGCAGTTCTTC; CDR3 protein: CASSPSLGAGGDYNEQFF
V gene: TRBV7-3; clone size: -; D gene: -; J gene: TRBJ2-3; CDR3 DNA: TGTGCCAGCAGCTCCCAGTCATCCACAGATACGCAGTATTTT; CDR3 protein: CASSSQSSTDTQYF
V gene: TRBV7-8; clone size: few; D gene: TRBD2; J gene: TRBJ2-1; CDR3 DNA: TGTGCCAGCAGCCTAGAGGGGTCCAGCGGGAGGGCCGTTATCAGTGAGCAGTTCTTC; CDR3 protein: CASSLEGSSGRAVISEQFF
V gene: TRBV14; clone size: many; D gene: -; J gene: TRBJ1-1; CDR3 DNA: TGTGCCAGCAGCCAAGGAGTCAGGAACACTGAAGCTTTCTTT; CDR3 protein: CASSQGVRNTEAFF
V gene: TRBV29-1; clone size: many; D gene: -; J gene: TRBJ2-7; CDR3 DNA: TGCAGCGTAGCAGACAGGTTTGGCTCCTACGAGCAGTACTTC; CDR3 protein: CSVADRFGSYEQYF
V gene: TRBV11-3; clone size: -; D gene: TRBD2; J gene: TRBJ2-7; CDR3 DNA: TGTGCCAGCAGGGATCGGACTAGCGGAAACTACGAGCAGTACTTC; CDR3 protein: CASRDRTSGNYEQYF
V gene: TRBV28; clone size: -; D gene: TRBD2; J gene: TRBJ2-1; CDR3 DNA: TGTGCCAGCAGCCCACTGGGACTAGCGGGAGACAATGAGCAGTTCTTC; CDR3 protein: CASSPLGLAGDNEQFF
V gene: TRBV10-3; clone size: -; D gene: TRBD1; J gene: TRBJ1-1; CDR3 DNA: TGTGCCATCAGTGGGACAGGGACAGGGGACACTGAAGCTTTCTTT; CDR3 protein: CAISGTGTGDTEAFF
V gene: TRBV20-1; clone size: few; D gene: TRBD1; J gene: TRBJ1-6; CDR3 DNA: TGCAGTGCTAGAGACTGGGGACAGTCTCGAAATTCACCCCTCCACTTT; CDR3 protein: CSARDWGQSRNSPLHF
V gene: TRBV2; clone size: -; D gene: -; J gene: TRBJ2-5; CDR3 DNA: TGTGCCAGCAGTGAAGCCCGGACTACCGGGGGGACCCAGTACTTC; CDR3 protein: CASSEARTTGGTQYF
V gene: TRBV4-1; clone size: many; D gene: TRBD1; J gene: TRBJ1-1; CDR3 DNA: TGCGCCAGCAGCCAAGGGGACAGGCGGATCACTGAAGCTTTCTTT; CDR3 protein: CASSQGDRRITEAFF
V gene: TRBV19; clone size: -; D gene: TRBD1; J gene: TRBJ2-6; CDR3 DNA: TGTGCCAGTAGTATCGGGACAGCGACCTCTGGGGCCAACGTCCTGACTTTC; CDR3 protein: CASSIGTATSGANVLTF
V gene: TRBV3-1; clone size: many; D gene: -; J gene: TRBJ1-2; CDR3 DNA: TGTGCCAGCAACCAAATTAACTATGGCTACACCTTC; CDR3 protein: CASNQINYGYTF
V gene: TRBV29-1; clone size: many; D gene: -; J gene: TRBJ2-7; CDR3 DNA: TGCAGCGTTAGGTACACCTTCTACGAGCAGTACTTC; CDR3 protein: CSVRYTFYEQYF
V gene: TRBV29-1; clone size: few; D gene: TRBD2; J gene: TRBJ2-1; CDR3 DNA: TGCAGCGTTCGGACTAGCGGTCTGTCCTACAATGAGCAGTTCTTC; CDR3 protein: CSVRTSGLSYNEQFF
V gene: TRBV12-3/TRBV12-4; clone size: -; D gene: TRBD1; J gene: TRBJ2-2; CDR3 DNA: TGTGCCAGCAGTCCCGGGACAGGGGGCGTTTCCGGGGAGCTGTTTTTT; CDR3 protein: CASSPGTGGVSGELFF
V gene: TRBV20-1; clone size: few; D gene: TRBD1; J gene: TRBJ1-1; CDR3 DNA: TGCAGTGCCCGACCCGGACAGGGGTACACTGAAGCTTTCTTT; CDR3 protein: CSARPGQGYTEAFF
V gene: TRBV10-2; clone size: -; D gene: TRBD2; J gene: TRBJ2-5; CDR3 DNA: TGCGCCAGCAGTGTCAGCGGGAGCCAAGAGACCCAGTACTTC; CDR3 protein: CASSVSGSQETQYF
V gene: TRBV3-1; clone size: many; D gene: -; J gene: TRBJ1-1; CDR3 DNA: TGTGCCAGCAGTGGAGGGGGAGAAGCTTTCTTT; CDR3 protein: CASSGGGEAFF
V gene: TRBV5-1; clone size: many; D gene: TRBD2; J gene: TRBJ2-3; CDR3 DNA: TGCGCCAGCAGCTTAGGCGGGAGTGGCACAGATACGCAGTATTTT; CDR3 protein: CASSLGGSGTDTQYF
V gene: TRBV12-3/TRBV12-4; clone size: many; D gene: TRBD1; J gene: TRBJ2-5; CDR3 DNA: TGTGCCAGCAGTCCGGGACAGGTAGAGACCCAGTACTTC; CDR3 protein: CASSPGQVETQYF
V gene: TRBV3-1; clone size: -; D gene: TRBD1; J gene: TRBJ1-1; CDR3 DNA: TGTGCCAGCAGCCCGGCCGGGACAGGTACTGAAGCTTTCTTT; CDR3 protein: CASSPAGTGTEAFF
V gene: TRBV7-9; clone size: few; D gene: -; J gene: TRBJ2-5; CDR3 DNA: TGTGCCAGCAGCTTACACAGGGTCCAAGAGACCCAGTACTTC; CDR3 protein: CASSLHRVQETQYF
V gene: TRBV5-1; clone size: few; D gene: -; J gene: TRBJ2-5; CDR3 DNA: TGCGCCAGCAGCTTGGCAGTTATGGAAGAGACCCAGTACTTC; CDR3 protein: CASSLAVMEETQYF
V gene: TRBV12-3/TRBV12-4; clone size: -; D gene: TRBD1; J gene: TRBJ2-7; CDR3 DNA: TGTGCCAGCACCCGGACAGGGTCCCCCGAGCAGTACTTC; CDR3 protein: CASTRTGSPEQYF
V gene: TRBV20-1; clone size: few; D gene: -; J gene: TRBJ2-2; CDR3 DNA: TGCAGTGCTAGAGCACTAGCCCCATATAACACCGGGGAGCTGTTTTTT; CDR3 protein: CSARALAPYNTGELFF
V gene: TRBV28; clone size: -; D gene: -; J gene: TRBJ2-7; CDR3 DNA: TGTGCCAGTCGACGTCAACCCTCCTACGAGCAGTACTTC; CDR3 protein: CASRRQPSYEQYF
V gene: TRBV3-1; clone size: few; D gene: -; J gene: TRBJ1-2; CDR3 DNA: TGTGCCAGCAGCCAAGGCGTAGCTAACTATGGCTACACCTTC; CDR3 protein: CASSQGVANYGYTF
V gene: TRBV9; clone size: few; D gene: TRBD1; J gene: TRBJ1-1; CDR3 DNA: TGTGCCAGCAGCGTTGGGGACAGGACGAACACTGAAGCTTTCTTT; CDR3 protein: CASSVGDRTNTEAFF
V gene: TRBV6-1; clone size: many; D gene: -; J gene: TRBJ1-5; CDR3 DNA: TGTGCCAGCGCACTCGGACCGCACAATCAGCCCCAGCATTTT; CDR3 protein: CASALGPHNQPQHF
V gene: TRBV5-5; clone size: many; D gene: -; J gene: TRBJ1-1; CDR3 DNA: TGTGCCAGCACACCGAATGTACAGGCTGGCACTGAAGCTTTCTTT; CDR3 protein: CASTPNVQAGTEAFF
V gene: TRBV12-3/TRBV12-4; clone size: many; D gene: -; J gene: TRBJ1-1; CDR3 DNA: TGTGCCAGCAGTTACAGGGCGAACACTGAAGCTTTCTTT; CDR3 protein: CASSYRANTEAFF
V gene: TRBV4-1; clone size: few; D gene: TRBD2; J gene: TRBJ2-1; CDR3 DNA: TGCGCCAGCAGCCGAAAACTAGCGGGCGACTCCTACAATGAGCAGTTCTTC; CDR3 protein: CASSRKLAGDSYNEQFF
V gene: TRBV12-3/TRBV12-4; clone size: few; D gene: TRBD1; J gene: TRBJ2-4; CDR3 DNA: TGTGCCAGCCTCGGGACAGAAAAAAACATTCAGTACTTC; CDR3 protein: CASLGTEKNIQYF
V gene: TRBV7-9; clone size: -; D gene: -; J gene: TRBJ1-3; CDR3 DNA: TGTGCCAGCAGCCCCCCTGACACCATATATTTT; CDR3 protein: CASSPPDTIYF
V gene: TRBV3-1; clone size: many; D gene: -; J gene: TRBJ2-2; CDR3 DNA: TGTGCCAGCAGCGGGGGTCCCGGGGAGCTGTTTTTT; CDR3 protein: CASSGGPGELFF
V gene: TRBV5-1; clone size: many; D gene: TRBD1; J gene: TRBJ2-3; CDR3 DNA: TGCGCCAGCAGCCATACCGGAAGCACAGGGGCCACAGATACGCAGTATTTT; CDR3 protein: CASSHTGSTGATDTQYF
V gene: TRBV6-5; clone size: -; D gene: -; J gene: TRBJ2-1; CDR3 DNA: TGTGCCAGCAGTTTCCTGGACAGTCGCTCCTACAATGAGCAGTTCTTC; CDR3 protein: CASSFLDSRSYNEQFF
V gene: TRBV20-1; clone size: few; D gene: -; J gene: TRBJ2-7; CDR3 DNA: TGCAGTGCTAGAGTAGCAGGGAATCGTTACGAGCAGTACTTC; CDR3 protein: CSARVAGNRYEQYF
V gene: TRBV10-2; clone size: few; D gene: TRBD1; J gene: TRBJ2-7; CDR3 DNA: TGCGCCAGCAGTGAGCCGACAGGGGACAACGAGCAGTACTTC; CDR3 protein: CASSEPTGDNEQYF
V gene: TRBV20-1; clone size: few; D gene: TRBD2; J gene: TRBJ2-2; CDR3 DNA: TGCAGTGCTAGGGACAGACTAGCGGGAGGGTACACCGGGGAGCTGTTTTTT; CDR3 protein: CSARDRLAGGYTGELFF
V gene: TRBV24-1; clone size: few; D gene: -; J gene: TRBJ1-2; CDR3 DNA: TGTGCCACCAGTGATGAGGGGGGATGGGGCTACACCTTC; CDR3 protein: CATSDEGGWGYTF
V gene: TRBV12-3/TRBV12-4; clone size: -; D gene: -; J gene: TRBJ1-1; CDR3 DNA: TGTGCCAGCAGTTTTGGCTTCGCTGAAGCTTTCTTT; CDR3 protein: CASSFGFAEAFF
V gene: TRBV4-1; clone size: many; D gene: -; J gene: TRBJ1-4; CDR3 DNA: TGCGCCAGCAGCCTCACGGAGGGTGAAAAACTGTTTTTT; CDR3 protein: CASSLTEGEKLFF
V gene: TRBV6-2/TRBV6-3; clone size: few; D gene: -; J gene: TRBJ1-6; CDR3 DNA: TGTGCCAGCACCCAGGGATCACCCCTCCACTTT; CDR3 protein: CASTQGSPLHF
V gene: TRBV7-9; clone size: -; D gene: -; J gene: TRBJ2-2; CDR3 DNA: TGTGCCAGCAGCTTTGTGGCCTCGGACACCGGGGAGCTGTTTTTT; CDR3 protein: CASSFVASDTGELFF
V gene: TRBV28; clone size: -; D gene: -; J gene: TRBJ1-5; CDR3 DNA: TGTGCCAGCAGTGTAGTACAGGCGAAGCCCCAGCATTTT; CDR3 protein: CASSVVQAKPQHF
V gene: TRBV12-3/TRBV12-4; clone size: few; D gene: TRBD2; J gene: TRBJ2-5; CDR3 DNA: TGTGCCAGCAGTCGTGTTAGCGGGAGGGCGGAGACCCAGTACTTC; CDR3 protein: CASSRVSGRAETQYF
V gene: TRBV5-6; clone size: few; D gene: -; J gene: TRBJ1-2; CDR3 DNA: TGTGCCAGCAGTACAGGAAGGAACTATGGCTACACCTTC; CDR3 protein: CASSTGRNYGYTF
V gene: TRBV2; clone size: many; D gene: -; J gene: TRBJ2-3; CDR3 DNA: TGTGCCAGCAGTGAAGCGACAGGTATCACAGATACGCAGTATTTT; CDR3 protein: CASSEATGITDTQYF
V gene: TRBV14; clone size: few; D gene: TRBD2; J gene: TRBJ2-2; CDR3 DNA: TGTGCCAGCAGCCAAGACCCAATAGCGGGAGTGGTCACCGGGGAGCTGTTTTTT; CDR3 protein: CASSQDPIAGVVTGELFF
V gene: TRBV14; clone size: -; D gene: TRBD2; J gene: TRBJ2-2; CDR3 DNA: TGTGCCAGCAGCCGACTAGCGGGAGGGCCCGGAGGGGAGCTGTTTTTT; CDR3 protein: CASSRLAGGPGGELFF
V gene: TRBV28; clone size: many; D gene: -; J gene: TRBJ1-2; CDR3 DNA: TGTGCCAGCAGTTTTGGCAGGGCCCCCACTCTGGGCGGCTACACCTTC; CDR3 protein: CASSFGRAPTLGGYTF
V gene: TRBV2; clone size: few; D gene: TRBD2; J gene: TRBJ2-1; CDR3 DNA: TGTGCCAGCATGTCGAGCGGGGGATACAATGAGCAGTTCTTC; CDR3 protein: CASMSSGGYNEQFF
V gene: TRBV7-9; clone size: -; D gene: -; J gene: TRBJ1-6; CDR3 DNA: TGTGCCAGCAGCTTAGCAGGGACCCTTAATTCACCCCTCCACTTT; CDR3 protein: CASSLAGTLNSPLHF
V gene: TRBV12-3/TRBV12-4; clone size: many; D gene: -; J gene: TRBJ2-1; CDR3 DNA: TGTGCCAGCAGTTATAGCGGGACAACCCACAGGGGGCAGTTCTTC; CDR3 protein: CASSYSGTTHRGQFF
V gene: TRBV3-1; clone size: few; D gene: TRBD2; J gene: TRBJ2-1; CDR3 DNA: TGTGCCAGCAGCCAGACGACTAGCGGGCACAATGAGCAGTTCTTC; CDR3 protein: CASSQTTSGHNEQFF
V gene: TRBV5-6; clone size: few; D gene: -; J gene: TRBJ2-1; CDR3 DNA: TGTGCCAGCAAATCCCGGGTCAGCCATGAGCAGTTCTTC; CDR3 protein: CASKSRVSHEQFF